This entry concerns a single TCR beta chain. The junction shows a germline mismatch at one end, possibly a read error. CDR1 and CDR2 from the germline V gene are LGHNA and YNFKEQ. The CDR3 spans 17 residues. The sample comes from a study of tumor-infiltrating lymphocytes in primary liver carcinoma. The authors made TCR beta cDNA from 400 to 600 ng total RNA with a constant-region primer. Three-round nested multiplex PCR performed with slightly modified ARM-PCR produced the TCR beta libraries. The first two PCR rounds used TRBV1-TRBV30 forward primers with a C-beta reverse primer, roughly 10 cycles each. TCRdb used MiXCR to reprocess the multiplex PCR reads, holding one entry per CDR3 protein. The sample shows 250,000 to 400,000 distinct CDR3 sequences, around three fifths of them seen only once. The blood RNA (from unsorted whole blood) was obtained, and germline DNA was also extracted.

The sample consisted of peripheral blood. The chain carries TRBV4-2 and TRBJ2-1, with 15 bases matching TRBD2. This sequence originates from a man aged 35 to 55 with primary liver carcinoma and hepatitis B virus infection. This chain's CDR3 is CARSQGLAGGGDNEQFF. CDR3 DNA sequence: TGTGCCAGGAGCCAAGGACTAGCGGGAGGGGGCGACAATGAGCAGTTCTTC.